The 18 T cell receptor beta chains presented below share a single source sample, sequenced in a study of identifying expanded T cells in peripheral blood. Sequenced by immunoSEQ multiplex PCR; TCRdb stores in-frame clones only, minus some. The repertoire holds roughly 63,000 clones, approximately 83% seen once, with approximately 19% in the top ten. Sequencing was performed on blood. The receptors come from a person aged 18 to 69 in good health.

V is TRBV30 and J is TRBJ2-2, with D perhaps being TRBD1 or TRBD2 (5 bases each). Germline CDR1 GTSNPN, CDR2 SVGIG (reference sequence). The CDR3 is 13 residues long. V lost 6 bases and J 7 bases, leaving 15 bases between the germline ends. CDR3 in amino acids: CACRRQGNGELFF. The CDR3 nucleotides read TGTGCCTGCAGGAGGCAGGGAAACGGGGAGCTGTTTTTT.

The CDR3 loop is CASSEYVSNQPQHF. CDR3 nucleotide sequence: TGTGCCAGCAGTGAATATGTAAGCAATCAGCCCCAGCATTTT. The genes are TRBV25-1 and TRBJ1-5; D gene ambiguous. This CDR3 contains 14 residues. V gave up 0 bases and J gave up 1 base, with 4 bases separating them. From germline, CDR1 is MGHDK and CDR2 SYGVNS.

CDR3 DNA sequence: TGTGCCAGCAGTGACTGGGGCAGCATAGACGGAAACACTGAAGCTTTCTTT. Translated, it gives CASSDWGSIDGNTEAFF. The chain links TRBV6-1 to TRBJ1-1; TRBD1 is a possible D gene (5 bases). Germline-derived CDR1 and CDR2 are MNHNS and SASEGT. The V end lost 3 bases, the J end lost 2 bases, and 19 bases lay between the germline ends. This CDR3 spans 17 amino acids.

The chain employs TRBV7-2 and TRBJ1-1, with D uncertain. V was pared by 3 bases and J by 9 bases, with 8 bases between. CDR1 is SGHTA and CDR2 is FQGNSA in the germline V gene. The CDR3 runs 11 residues. In nucleotides, the CDR3 is TGTGCCAGCAGCTTCGGACTTAAAGCTTTCTTT. It codes for CASSFGLKAFF.

The chain joins TRBV5-4 to TRBJ2-2, with D possibly TRBD1 on 5 matching bases. The CDR3 is 14 amino acids. Trimming stripped 4 bases from V and 8 bases from J, with 15 bases between. The germline CDR1 and CDR2 sequences are SGHNT and YYREEE (reference sequence). CDR3 residues: CASSASGALGELFF. The CDR3 DNA reads as TGTGCCAGCAGCGCCTCTGGGGCGCTAGGGGAGCTGTTTTTT.

This clone was seen only once. The J gene is TRBJ1-2, the V gene TRBV5-6; D ambiguous. The CDR3 runs to 12 residues. Per the germline V gene, CDR1 is SGHDT and CDR2 is YYEEEE. The V gene lost 0 bases and the J gene lost 9 bases, with 9 bases spanning the gap. The DNA of the CDR3 is TGTGCCAGCAGCTTGGATTGGGGTAGCTACACCTTC. This encodes CASSLDWGSYTF. The complete variable domain, with remaining parts taken from reference TRBV5-6 and TRBJ1-2, reads DAGVTQSPTHLIKTRGQQVTLRCSPKSGHDTVSWYQQALGQGPQFIFQYYEEEERQRGNFPDRFSGHQFPNYSSELNVNALLLGDSALYLCASSLDWGSYTFGSGTRLTVV.

This sequence joins TRBV5-1 and TRBJ1-3; 7 bases match TRBD1. Germline CDR1 is SGHRS and CDR2 is YFSETQ. V was clipped by 1 base and J by 0 bases; unmatched bases: 4. The CDR3 is made up of 16 amino acids. DNA for the CDR3: TGCGCCAGCAGCTTGAAAGGGGGCGACTCTGGAAACACCATATATTTT. Amino acids: CASSLKGGDSGNTIYF. The full variable domain, its missing parts supplied by reference TRBV5-1 and TRBJ1-3, is KAGVTQTPRYLIKTRGQQVTLSCSPISGHRSVSWYQQTPGQGLQFLFEYFSETQRNKGNFPGRFSGRQFSNSRSEMNVSTLELGDSALYLCASSLKGGDSGNTIYFGEGSWLTVV.

This clone was seen once. The gene calls are TRBV6-6 and TRBJ1-1, with a possible D match to TRBD1 (6 bases). CDR3 length equals 14 residues. Trimming left V 5 bases short and J 1 base short, with 11 bases between. Germline V CDR1 and CDR2: MNHNY, SVGAGI (reference sequence). In nucleotides, the CDR3 is TGTGCCAGCAGTCCTACAGGGACGAACACTGAAGCTTTCTTT. Protein: CASSPTGTNTEAFF.

The chain links TRBV23-1 to TRBJ2-5; TRBD1 aligns across 9 bases. TRBV23-1 falls under the ORF class, with uncertain function. Losses at the gene ends were 10 bases for V and 5 bases for J; bases not matched to a gene: 8. CDR3 length: 13 amino acids. The CDR3, as DNA: TGCGCCATTTCACAGGGGGCCTTTGAGACCCAGTACTTC. Its protein product is CAISQGAFETQYF.

This clone was detected only a few times. J is TRBJ2-2 and V is TRBV30; 8 bases match TRBD1. V lost 2 bases, J lost 5 bases, and 13 bases stayed unmatched. The CDR3 loop spans 17 amino acids. Germline CDR1 is GTSNPN and CDR2 is SVGIG (reference sequence). CDR3 sequence reads: CAWSSRGWDRRTGELFF. For the CDR3, the DNA is TGTGCCTGGAGTTCGAGGGGTTGGGACAGGAGGACCGGGGAGCTGTTTTTT.

V gene TRBV19 combines with J gene TRBJ1-1, with a weak D call TRBD1 (5 bases). The V end lost 6 bases, the J end lost 5 bases, and 10 bases lay between the germline ends. The CDR3 extends over 12 amino acids. CDR1 is LNHDA and CDR2 is SQIVND in the germline V gene (reference sequence). CDR3 sequence reads: CASRDMGTEAFF. The CDR3 DNA reads as TGTGCCAGTAGGGACATGGGGACTGAAGCTTTCTTT.

The V gene is TRBV18, the J gene TRBJ2-3, with D tentatively TRBD2 (5 bases). This CDR3 spans 13 amino acids. Germline CDR1 KGHSH, CDR2 LQKENI. Between the trimmed V and J ends, which lost 6 bases and 3 bases, there was a span of 10 bases. DNA for the CDR3: TGTGCCAGCTCCCGGGAAGTTACAGATACGCAGTATTTT. This gives the protein CASSREVTDTQYF. Complete variable domain (other parts from reference TRBV18 and TRBJ2-3): NAGVMQNPRHLVRRRGQEARLRCSPMKGHSHVYWYRQLPEEGLKFMVYLQKENIIDESGMPKERFSAEFPKEGPSILRIQQVVRGDSAAYFCASSREVTDTQYFGPGTRLTVL.

The J gene is TRBJ2-5, the V gene TRBV5-6; no clear D. This CDR3 has 15 residues. V lost 3 bases, J lost 5 bases, and 17 bases lay in between. Germline V gives CDR1 SGHDT, CDR2 YYEEEE. Here the CDR3 reads CASSSLDVVLETQYF. CDR3 coding DNA: TGTGCCAGCAGCTCCCTGGACGTTGTGTTGGAGACCCAGTACTTC. Full variable domain (missing parts from reference TRBV5-6 and TRBJ2-5): DAGVTQSPTHLIKTRGQQVTLRCSPKSGHDTVSWYQQALGQGPQFIFQYYEEEERQRGNFPDRFSGHQFPNYSSELNVNALLLGDSALYLCASSSLDVVLETQYFGPGTRLLVL.

The chain links TRBV13 to TRBJ2-7, with D maybe TRBD2 (5 bases). The CDR3 has 12 residues. Germline lookup yields CDR1 PRHDT and CDR2 FYEKMQ (reference sequence). V lost 5 bases and J 3 bases, leaving 8 bases between the germline ends. The CDR3 sequence: CASSAGSYEQYF. CDR3 nucleotides: TGTGCCAGCAGCGCTGGGAGCTACGAGCAGTACTTC.

The V call is TRBV2, the J call TRBJ1-1; D unclear. This CDR3 region has 13 residues. Germline loops: CDR1 SNHLY, CDR2 FYNNEI. Trimming stripped 6 bases from V and 4 bases from J, with 12 bases between. CDR3: CASRYSGSTEAFF. CDR3 DNA: TGTGCCAGCAGGTACAGTGGATCCACTGAAGCTTTCTTT. Supplemented by reference TRBV2 and TRBJ1-1, the full variable domain reads EPEVTQTPSHQVTQMGQEVILRCVPISNHLYFYWYRQILGQKVEFLVSFYNNEISEKSEIFDDQFSVERPDGSNFTLKIRSTKLEDSAMYFCASRYSGSTEAFFGQGTRLTVV.

The genes are TRBV27 and TRBJ2-5; D unclear. Germline V lookup: CDR1 MNHEY, CDR2 SMNVEV (reference sequence). There are 14 residues in the CDR3. V was clipped by 2 bases and J by 3 bases, with 10 bases between them. CDR3 nucleotide sequence: TGTGCCAGCAGTTTAAAAGAGTGCGAAGAGACCCAGTACTTC. This encodes CASSLKECEETQYF.

In the case of this clone: Other nucleotide sequences from this sample produce the same CDR3. The chain uses TRBV6-5 and TRBJ1-2; D perhaps matches TRBD1 (6 bases). Germline lookup yields CDR1 MNHEY and CDR2 SVGAGI. CDR3 length equals 13 residues. With 5 bases removed from V and 2 bases from J, the gap between germline ends came to 9 bases. CDR3 in DNA: TGTGCCAGCAGTCCCACAGGGAACTATGGCTACACCTTC. It specifies CASSPTGNYGYTF.

The CDR3 nucleotides read TGCGCCAGCAGGGACAAGCGGGAGGGCGTGGGTGAGCAGTTCTTC. Its translation: CASRDKREGVGEQFF. V gene TRBV10-1 combines with J gene TRBJ2-1, with 10 bases identical to TRBD2. With 6 bases clipped from V and 9 bases from J, the junction kept 11 bases outside the gene matches. The CDR3 length is 15 residues. From germline, CDR1 is WNHNN and CDR2 SYGVQD (reference sequence).